One sample yielded the 11 T cell receptor beta chains listed below, sequenced in a study of blood T cell repertoires in COVID-19. Assay: immunoSEQ multiplex PCR; the TCRdb copy retains only in-frame clones and omits some. The sample contains hundreds of thousands of clones, 83% of which appear only once. The source material was peripheral blood. The receptor set was obtained from a woman in her fifties or sixties with acute or convalescent COVID-19.

This clone was seen just once. The chain recombines TRBV2 with TRBJ2-7; 8 positions match TRBD2. The CDR3 covers 14 residues. Germline V CDR1 and CDR2: SNHLY, FYNNEI. With 7 bases clipped from V and 0 bases from J, the junction kept 5 bases outside the gene matches. This CDR3 is CASNGRESSYEQYF. CDR3 DNA sequence: TGTGCCAGCAACGGGAGGGAGAGCTCCTACGAGCAGTACTTC.

This chain connects TRBV7-9 to TRBJ2-1; 10 bases are shared with TRBD2. V gave up 5 bases and J gave up 0 bases; unmatched junction bases: 7. CDR3 length equals 17 residues. Per germline, CDR1 SEHNR and CDR2 FQNEAQ (reference sequence). DNA for the CDR3: TGTGCCAGCAGCCCCGTAGCGGGAGGCAGCTCCTACAATGAGCAGTTCTTC. Translated, it gives CASSPVAGGSSYNEQFF.

The chain has TRBV18 and TRBJ2-3, with D perhaps matching TRBD1 (5 bases). CDR1 is KGHSH, CDR2 LQKENI, per germline. The germline V and J ends were trimmed by 5 bases and 0 bases, with 12 bases remaining between them. This CDR3 has 15 amino acids. In DNA form, the CDR3 reads TGTGCCAGCTCAAGGGGATCCGAAAGCACAGATACGCAGTATTTT. It yields the protein CASSRGSESTDTQYF.

The rearrangement links TRBV24-1 to TRBJ2-7; perhaps TRBD2 as D (5 bases). The V and J ends lost 1 base and 0 bases respectively, with 9 bases between them. The CDR3 is 15 amino acids. The germline CDR1 and CDR2 sequences are KGHDR and SFDVKD. The CDR3 nucleotides read TGTGCCACCAGTGATTTAGAGGGTTCCTCCTACGAGCAGTACTTC. Amino acids: CATSDLEGSSYEQYF.

This clone was counted once. This chain joins TRBV7-8 and TRBJ2-5, with unresolved D. Per the germline V gene, CDR1 is SGHVS and CDR2 is FQNEAQ. Between the trimmed V and J ends, which lost 6 bases and 0 bases, there was a span of 8 bases. This CDR3 contains 13 residues. CDR3 bases: TGTGCCAGCAGTTTCTCGGACCAAGAGACCCAGTACTTC. Its protein is CASSFSDQETQYF.

The CDR3 nucleotides read TGTGCCAGCAGCCGAGGACAGGGTAGCGAAAAACTGTTTTTT. As protein: CASSRGQGSEKLFF. This chain joins TRBV6-5 and TRBJ1-4; TRBD1 aligns across 8 bases. CDR3 length: 14 amino acids. Trimming cost V 6 bases and J 8 bases; bases outside gene matches: 8. Germline CDR1 MNHEY, CDR2 SVGAGI.

V usage is TRBV6-6 and J usage is TRBJ2-6; 9 nucleotides agree with TRBD1. Germline-derived CDR1 and CDR2 are MNHNY and SVGAGI (reference sequence). V gave up 5 bases and J gave up 2 bases; unmatched junction bases: 10. The CDR3 loop spans 18 amino acids. The CDR3 DNA reads as TGTGCCAGCAGTCACCCGGGACAGGGTTTCGCTGGGGCCAACGTCCTGACTTTC. Encoded protein: CASSHPGQGFAGANVLTF.

This rearrangement joins TRBV28 to TRBJ1-5, with D possibly being TRBD1 (5 bases). The length of the CDR3 is 15 residues. Trimming shortened V by 10 bases and J by 0 bases, and 16 bases separated the two germline ends. Germline values: CDR1 MDHEN, CDR2 SYDVKM. CDR3 in amino acids: CATPGVVGSNQPQHF. Here the CDR3 DNA reads TGTGCCACCCCGGGGGTGGTGGGTAGCAATCAGCCCCAGCATTTT.

The J gene is TRBJ2-5, the V gene TRBV9; 12 bases line up with TRBD2. This CDR3 has 16 residues. V shed 4 bases, J shed 1 base, and the junction held 5 bases outside the gene matches. The germline V gene has CDR1 SGDLS and CDR2 YYNGEE. CDR3 region: CASSQGTSGFQETQYF. The DNA of the CDR3 is TGTGCCAGCAGCCAGGGGACTAGCGGGTTCCAAGAGACCCAGTACTTC.

The J gene is TRBJ2-1, the V gene TRBV6-5; 11 nucleotides align to TRBD2. CDR3 length: 15 amino acids. Trimming took 7 bases from V and 8 from J; bases not matched to a gene: 10. Germline values: CDR1 MNHEY, CDR2 SVGAGI. The CDR3 coding sequence is TGTGCCAGCACCCATCTAGCGGGAGGTGGACATGAGCAGTTCTTC. Translated: CASTHLAGGGHEQFF.

This clone has only a few counts. This chain links TRBV6-1 with TRBJ2-7; TRBD2 matches 7 bases. There are 14 residues in the CDR3. Per germline, CDR1 MNHNS and CDR2 SASEGT. Germline trimming cut 3 bases from V and 5 bases from J; bases unmatched to any gene: 7. The CDR3 is CASSEGGSRHEQYF. CDR3 coding DNA: TGTGCCAGCAGTGAGGGGGGGTCTAGACACGAGCAGTACTTC.